The 27 T cell receptor beta chains given below trace back to one sample, sequenced in a study of blood T cell repertoires in COVID-19. Generated by immunoSEQ multiplex PCR, the TCRdb table keeps only in-frame clones and is missing some. Of about 150,000 clones in the sample, approximately 90% were seen once. Sequencing was performed on peripheral blood. These receptors were collected from a man between 18 and 29 years old with COVID-19, enrolled during active disease.

The rearrangement uses TRBV11-2 and TRBJ1-1; D might be TRBD1 (5 bases). Trimming took off 7 bases at V and 5 bases at J, with 14 bases between the two ends. CDR3 length: 13 residues. The germline gives CDR1 SGHAT, CDR2 FQNNGV. CDR3 sequence: CASTLGGPTEAFF. DNA of the CDR3: TGTGCCAGCACCCTGGGGGGTCCAACTGAAGCTTTCTTT.

The chain joins TRBV6-6 to TRBJ1-1; 7 bases agree with TRBD1. The CDR3 runs to 17 residues. Germline CDR1 and CDR2: MNHNY and SVGAGI (reference sequence). V lost 5 bases and J lost 4; bases outside the gene matches: 16. This CDR3 is CASSPRQGLYLGTEAFF. The CDR3 bases are TGTGCCAGCAGTCCCCGACAGGGTCTTTATCTGGGCACTGAAGCTTTCTTT.

The chain employs TRBV19 and TRBJ1-1; TRBD1 aligns across 10 bases. V trimming: 3 bases; J trimming: 0 bases; junction bases outside the gene matches: 1. This CDR3 contains 15 residues. The germline V gene encodes CDR1 LNHDA and CDR2 SQIVND (reference sequence). The CDR3 region is CASSIGQGVNTEAFF. In nucleotides, the CDR3 is TGTGCCAGTAGTATCGGACAGGGGGTGAACACTGAAGCTTTCTTT.

The chain is built from TRBV6-5 and TRBJ2-3; tentatively, D is TRBD2 (6 bases). V dropped 10 bases and J dropped 1 base, with 12 bases sitting between them. This CDR3 region has 13 residues. CDR1 and CDR2 (germline): MNHEY, SVGAGI. CDR3 region: CATRPGGTDTQYF. The CDR3 coding sequence is TGTGCCACCCGTCCGGGGGGCACAGATACGCAGTATTTT.

The J gene is TRBJ2-7, the V gene TRBV19; 8 positions agree with TRBD1. CDR1 and CDR2 (germline): LNHDA, SQIVND (reference sequence). The CDR3 loop spans 16 amino acids. V lost 2 bases to trimming and J lost 7 bases; unmatched junction nucleotides: 13. The CDR3 nucleotides read TGTGCCAGTAGTATACTCGTTGGGACAGGAGGACATGAGCAGTACTTC. It is translated as CASSILVGTGGHEQYF.

The chain uses TRBV4-3 and TRBJ2-7; tentatively, D is TRBD1 (7 bases). Trimming cost V 1 base and J 3 bases, with 13 bases left between them. Per the germline V gene, CDR1 is LGHNA and CDR2 is YSLEER. CDR3 length: 15 amino acids. The CDR3 loop is CASSQGQGGLYEQYF. Here the CDR3 DNA reads TGCGCCAGCAGCCAAGGGCAGGGGGGTCTCTACGAGCAGTACTTC.

The V gene is TRBV4-3, the J gene TRBJ1-2, with D possibly TRBD1 on 6 matching bases. Germline CDR1 is LGHNA and CDR2 is YSLEER. This CDR3 spans 15 amino acids. V dropped 4 bases and J dropped 8 bases, with 20 bases sitting between them. DNA of the CDR3: TGCGCCAGCAGCCCAGAATTGGGGGGGCGCTCCGGCTACACCTTC. It encodes CASSPELGGRSGYTF.

The chain has TRBV6-5 and TRBJ1-5; tentatively, D is TRBD1 (6 bases). Between the trimmed V and J ends, which lost 5 bases and 1 base, there was a span of 9 bases. The CDR3 length is 14 residues. Germline assignment: CDR1 MNHEY and CDR2 SVGAGI. The CDR3 is CASSRGGSNQPQHF. CDR3 coding DNA: TGTGCCAGCAGTCGAGGGGGAAGCAATCAGCCCCAGCATTTT.

The chain recombines TRBV3-1 (or the pseudogene TRBV3-2) with TRBJ1-3, with no clear D. CDR1 LGHDT and CDR2 YNNKEL come from the germline V gene (reference sequence). The CDR3 runs to 15 residues. Trimming took off 4 bases at V and 0 bases at J, with 10 bases between the two ends. Here the CDR3 DNA reads TGTGCCAGCAGCCCCCCAGGAATCTCTGGAAACACCATATATTTT. Its protein is CASSPPGISGNTIYF.

The chain combines TRBV7-8 with TRBJ2-7; D is perhaps TRBD2 (6 bases). CDR1 is SGHVS, CDR2 FQNEAQ, per germline. V lost 6 bases to trimming and J lost 5 bases, with 26 bases between them. This CDR3 contains 17 residues. This CDR3 is CASRARPTSGVGHEQYF. The DNA for the CDR3 is TGTGCCAGCAGAGCCCGTCCAACCTCGGGGGTAGGACACGAGCAGTACTTC. The full variable domain, its missing parts supplied by reference TRBV7-8 and TRBJ2-7, is GAGVSQSPRYKVAKRGQDVALRCDPISGHVSLFWYQQALGQGPEFLTYFQNEAQLDKSGLPSDRFFAERPEGSVSTLKIQRTQQEDSAVYLCASRARPTSGVGHEQYFGPGTRLTVT.

V usage is TRBV13 and J usage is TRBJ2-5; D may be TRBD2 (5 bases). This CDR3 has 18 residues. Germline V gene lookup returns CDR1 PRHDT and CDR2 FYEKMQ (reference sequence). V was pared by 0 bases and J by 3 bases, with 20 bases between. The CDR3 protein is CASSLGRAVIEGKETQYF. CDR3 DNA: TGTGCCAGCAGCTTAGGACGGGCCGTAATAGAGGGAAAAGAGACCCAGTACTTC.

The rearrangement uses TRBV7-2 and TRBJ2-1, with D tentatively TRBD2 (6 bases). The CDR3 has 16 amino acids. V was clipped by 2 bases and J by 0 bases, with 11 bases between them. Germline V gives CDR1 SGHTA, CDR2 FQGNSA. CDR3: CASSLLALTSYNEQFF. The CDR3 DNA reads as TGTGCCAGCAGCTTACTAGCGCTGACCTCCTACAATGAGCAGTTCTTC. The complete variable domain, with remaining parts taken from reference TRBV7-2 and TRBJ2-1, reads GAGVSQSPSNKVTEKGKDVELRCDPISGHTALYWYRQSLGQGLEFLIYFQGNSAPDKSGLPSDRFSAERTGGSVSTLTIQRTQQEDSAVYLCASSLLALTSYNEQFFGPGTRLTVL.

The chain links TRBV15 to TRBJ2-7; TRBD2 matches 9 bases. The CDR3 spans 16 residues. Germline trimming cut 1 base from V and 5 bases from J; bases unmatched to any gene: 9. From germline, CDR1 is LNHNV and CDR2 YYDKDF (reference sequence). CDR3 nucleotides: TGTGCCACCAGCAGAGCCTTAGCGGGAGTTCACCACGAGCAGTACTTC. Its protein is CATSRALAGVHHEQYF.

The chain employs TRBV11-3 and TRBJ2-1; perhaps TRBD1 as D (5 bases). Trimming left V 5 bases short and J 6 bases short, with 11 bases between. Looked up from germline, CDR1 is SGHNT and CDR2 is YENEEA. The CDR3 sequence is 13 residues long. The CDR3 DNA follows: TGTGCCAGCAGCCGACAGAGTTTCAATGAGCAGTTCTTC. Its translation: CASSRQSFNEQFF.

The V gene is TRBV28, the J gene TRBJ2-2, with 8 positions matching TRBD1. The CDR3 extends over 15 amino acids. V was pared by 4 bases and J by 4 bases, with 5 bases of the junction left unmatched. Germline V gene lookup returns CDR1 MDHEN and CDR2 SYDVKM. In DNA, the CDR3 is TGTGCCAGCAGTTCTAGACAGGGGATCACCGGGGAGCTGTTTTTT. Protein sequence: CASSSRQGITGELFF.

The chain recombines TRBV29-1 with TRBJ2-7, with D uncertain. Germline V lookup: CDR1 SQVTM, CDR2 ANQGSEA. Trimming removed 5 bases at V and 1 base at J, with 6 bases between. The CDR3 covers 11 residues. CDR3 nucleotide sequence: TGCAGCGTTCAGTTTTCCTACGAGCAGTACTTC. Translation gives CSVQFSYEQYF.

The chain joins TRBV10-1 to TRBJ2-7; TRBD1 is a possible D gene (6 bases). The CDR3 totals 18 residues. Germline V CDR1 and CDR2: WNHNN, SYGVQD (reference sequence). Trimming shortened V by 2 bases and J by 6 bases, and 26 bases separated the two germline ends. CDR3 DNA: TGCGCCAGCAGTGAGGGGGTGGGTTGGGACACCTCTTCTCGCGAGCAGTACTTC. This translates into CASSEGVGWDTSSREQYF.

The rearrangement joins TRBV28 to TRBJ2-5; a possible D gene is TRBD2 (5 bases). CDR3 size: 13 residues. Germline V gene lookup returns CDR1 MDHEN and CDR2 SYDVKM. Trimming left V 7 bases short and J 5 bases short, with 14 bases between. CDR3 loop: CASIRGMGETQYF. In DNA, the CDR3 is TGTGCCAGCATCAGAGGGATGGGTGAGACCCAGTACTTC. Full variable domain (remainder filled in from reference TRBV28 and TRBJ2-5): DVKVTQSSRYLVKRTGEKVFLECVQDMDHENMFWYRQDPGLGLRLIYFSYDVKMKEKGDIPEGYSVSREKKERFSLILESASTNQTSMYLCASIRGMGETQYFGPGTRLLVL.

This chain connects TRBV6-1 to TRBJ2-7, with a tentative D call TRBD1 (5 bases). Germline lookup yields CDR1 MNHNS and CDR2 SASEGT. This CDR3 is built from 15 residues. V was clipped by 1 base and J by 3 bases, with 13 bases between them. The chain's CDR3 is CASSEGTGEVYEQYF. The CDR3 region has the DNA TGTGCCAGCAGTGAAGGCACAGGAGAGGTCTACGAGCAGTACTTC.

V usage is TRBV28 and J usage is TRBJ2-7; 12 positions match TRBD2. With V trimmed by 7 bases and J by 2 bases, 3 bases remained unmatched. Looked up from germline, CDR1 is MDHEN and CDR2 is SYDVKM. The CDR3 length is 14 residues. The chain's CDR3 is CASTPSGRAYEQYF. In DNA, the CDR3 is TGTGCCAGCACGCCTAGCGGGAGGGCCTACGAGCAGTACTTC.

The chain combines TRBV6-6 with TRBJ2-2; the match to TRBD1 covers 7 bases. The germline gives CDR1 MNHNY, CDR2 SVGAGI (reference sequence). The CDR3 length is 15 residues. Losses at the gene ends were 5 bases for V and 5 bases for J; bases not matched to a gene: 8. For the CDR3, the DNA is TGTGCCAGCAGTACCCCGGGACAGAAAACCGGGGAGCTGTTTTTT. Its protein is CASSTPGQKTGELFF.

The chain combines TRBV28 with TRBJ2-7; TRBD1 is a possible D gene (6 bases). CDR3 length: 14 residues. Trimming shortened V by 6 bases and J by 5 bases, and 17 bases separated the two germline ends. Germline-derived CDR1 and CDR2 are MDHEN and SYDVKM. The CDR3 nucleotides are TGTGCCAGCAGCCCCCCCAGGGACACCCACGAGCAGTACTTC. This sequence encodes CASSPPRDTHEQYF.

This sequence joins TRBV9 and TRBJ2-3, with 10 bases aligning to TRBD2. V lost 0 bases, J lost 4 bases, and 5 bases stayed unmatched. Germline CDR1 SGDLS, CDR2 YYNGEE. The CDR3 has 16 amino acids. The CDR3 is CASSVVIAGGPDTQYF. The DNA of the CDR3 is TGTGCCAGCAGCGTAGTAATAGCGGGAGGACCAGATACGCAGTATTTT.

The genes are TRBV15 and TRBJ2-5; 7 nucleotides agree with TRBD2. Per germline, CDR1 LNHNV and CDR2 YYDKDF (reference sequence). The CDR3 covers 15 residues. V lost 0 bases, J lost 3 bases, and 4 bases stayed unmatched. CDR3 coding DNA: TGTGCCACCAGCAGAGATTGGACTAGGGAAGAGACCCAGTACTTC. Protein: CATSRDWTREETQYF.

V gene TRBV5-1 combines with J gene TRBJ1-2, with 7 bases fitting TRBD1. This CDR3 contains 15 residues. Losses at the gene ends were 2 bases for V and 8 bases for J; bases not matched to a gene: 12. Germline V lookup: CDR1 SGHRS, CDR2 YFSETQ. The CDR3 spells CASSLGISGTEGYTF. The DNA of the CDR3 is TGCGCCAGCAGCTTAGGAATTTCCGGGACAGAGGGCTACACCTTC.

The chain uses TRBV13 and TRBJ2-7, with 8 bases lining up with TRBD1. The CDR3 totals 14 residues. After removal of 4 bases from V and 4 bases from J, the junction contained 6 bases not matched to a gene. Germline V gene sequence: CDR1 PRHDT, CDR2 FYEKMQ (reference sequence). In DNA, the CDR3 is TGTGCCAGCAGCTACGGACAGGGTGGGTACGAGCAGTACTTC. Translating gives CASSYGQGGYEQYF.

This clone was counted only a few times. V is TRBV6-4 and J is TRBJ2-2; D possibly corresponds to TRBD2 (6 bases). The germline V and J ends were trimmed by 5 bases and 3 bases, with 13 bases remaining between them. CDR1 and CDR2 from the germline V gene are MRHNA and SNTAGT. The CDR3 spans 15 residues. This CDR3 is CASSSSGSDTGELFF. CDR3 coding DNA: TGTGCCAGCAGTTCAAGCGGGTCCGACACCGGGGAGCTGTTTTTT.